This is a list of T cell receptor beta chains from one sample in a study of PD-1 blockade in classical Hodgkin lymphoma. Produced via immunoSEQ multiplex PCR; TCRdb's table is partial and in-frame only. There are roughly 12,000 clones in the sample; 70% to 90% occur only once, and roughly 33% lies in the top ten. The starting material was peripheral blood mononuclear cells (PBMCs), obtained at baseline. The receptors were sampled from a human donor with classical Hodgkin lymphoma. CDR3s leave out the opening cysteine and the closing phenylalanine or tryptophan. Each record gives: V gene, J gene, CDR3 protein.

TRBV27	TRBJ2-7	ASSSTPGTTYEQY
TRBV27	TRBJ1-1	ASIGVMNTEAF
TRBV6-5	TRBJ2-7	ASSYSWARSLREQY
TRBV19	TRBJ1-2	ASSIRQGGYT
TRBV7-9	TRBJ2-3	ASSLDNLPLGVWGQY
TRBV28	TRBJ1-1	ASSLEGEAF
TRBV11-2	TRBJ2-2	ASSLWFYRGRTGELF
TRBV11-3	TRBJ2-7	ASSLSPTYEQY
TRBV7-8	TRBJ2-3	ASTTLDTDTQY
TRBV27	TRBJ2-7	ASSPRDSSSYEQY
TRBV6-1	TRBJ1-2	ASGRGAGTDYGYT
TRBV27	TRBJ1-6	ASTVYSRDSNNSPLH
TRBV10-3	TRBJ2-5	AISDPGYAAETQY
TRBV28	TRBJ1-4	ASRGGWKRGTNEKLF
TRBV5-6	TRBJ1-2	ASSLVGRSNYGYT
TRBV5-4	TRBJ2-5	ASSGGVQETQY
TRBV7-9	TRBJ2-7	ASSLPHNSYEQY
TRBV4-2	TRBJ2-1	ASSQPGLAGGYNEQF
TRBV10-2	TRBJ1-1	ASRRRPDTEAF
TRBV7-3	TRBJ2-1	ASSLGGIDEQF
TRBV5-1	TRBJ2-7	ASSLGKGYKYEQY
TRBV5-1	TRBJ1-4	ASSPGPQPRGEKLF
TRBV5-1	TRBJ1-4	ASSGFPNEKLF
TRBV2	TRBJ1-1	ASIRPFRNTEAF
TRBV28	TRBJ2-5	ASSGGGQETQY
TRBV28	TRBJ2-7	ASSLSRQFYEQY
TRBV19	TRBJ2-7	ASRQGATLTYEQY
TRBV15	TRBJ1-2	ATSRDAGDYGYT
TRBV28	TRBJ2-3	ASSLESDTQY
TRBV6-1	TRBJ1-1	ASSETGATEAF
TRBV7-2	TRBJ1-6	ASRGQGSSYNSPLH
TRBV27	TRBJ1-4	ASSLSGSGPNEKLF
TRBV6-6	TRBJ1-3	ASSEILSGNTIY
TRBV7-9	TRBJ2-6	ASSLGAGGGANVLT
TRBV30	TRBJ2-3	AWSFGGPDTQY
TRBV30	TRBJ1-3	AWSVGGNTIY
TRBV19	TRBJ2-7	ASSTMAGGYEQY
TRBV4-1	TRBJ1-5	ASSRQENQPQH
TRBV9	TRBJ2-1	ASSEGTSGYNEQF
TRBV5-1	TRBJ2-1	ASSLPEGLGTSGNSYNEQF
TRBV9	TRBJ2-5	ASSVAGGALETQY
TRBV5-1	TRBJ2-2	ASSLIANTGELF
TRBV28	TRBJ1-4	ASIQQGKLF
TRBV6-5	TRBJ1-2	ASSYSRGSGYT
TRBV6-1	TRBJ1-5	ASSEQGNQPQH
TRBV27	TRBJ2-3	ASSLMASSDTQY
TRBV30	TRBJ2-2	AWSVGAFQPGELF
TRBV2	TRBJ2-1	ASSEATWSEQF
TRBV5-6	TRBJ2-7	ASSLDVGIEQY
TRBV15	TRBJ2-5	ATSRWRENLETQY
TRBV7-3	TRBJ2-5	ASSPRAQETQY
TRBV11-3	TRBJ2-7	ASSLGTGSYEQY
TRBV19	TRBJ2-2	ASRRRQTNTGELF
TRBV27	TRBJ2-7	ASSSPRTESYEQY
TRBV7-2	TRBJ1-5	ASSDGYLEPQH
TRBV5-4	TRBJ2-6	ASSLGTGMGGISGANVLT
TRBV4-3	TRBJ2-1	ASGLGLAGVYNEQF